The 23 T cell receptor beta chains below were found in one sample sequenced in a study of cytomegalovirus exposure and HLA in healthy donors. The PCR was carried out with 60 Vbeta primers and 13 Jbeta primers. Clones were read by immunoSEQ multiplex PCR, and TCRdb kept only the in-frame ones, dropping some. The table records 35,000 to 50,000 clones, approximately 60% of them present only once. The sample taken for sequencing was PBMCs. Receptors were obtained from a human donor in good health.

The rearrangement uses TRBV5-1 and TRBJ1-2; D is uncertain. V lost 0 bases and J lost 6, with 9 bases in between. CDR1 is SGHRS, CDR2 YFSETQ, per germline. This CDR3 has 13 residues. CDR3 sequence: CASSLGTPNGYTF. In nucleotides, the CDR3 is TGCGCCAGCAGCTTGGGTACACCAAATGGCTACACCTTC.

This chain uses TRBV29-1 with TRBJ1-2; D call uncertain. Germline CDR1 and CDR2: SQVTM and ANQGSEA. This CDR3 has 13 residues. Trimming removed 2 bases at V and 8 bases at J, with 15 bases between. In nucleotides, the CDR3 is TGCAGCGTTGAACTGGGCAGGCTTAGGGGCTACACCTTC. Amino acids: CSVELGRLRGYTF. Complete variable domain (other parts from reference TRBV29-1 and TRBJ1-2): SAVISQKPSRDICQRGTSLTIQCQVDSQVTMMFWYRQQPGQSLTLIATANQGSEATYESGFVIDKFPISRPNLTFSTLTVSNMSPEDSSIYLCSVELGRLRGYTFGSGTRLTVV.

The gene calls are TRBV7-2 and TRBJ1-6; D call uncertain. The CDR3 consists of 17 residues. CDR1 and CDR2 from the germline V gene are SGHTA and FQGNSA. Trimming cost V 6 bases and J 4 bases, with 19 bases left between them. The CDR3 is CASSRRGSIGYNSPLHF. Here the CDR3 DNA reads TGTGCCAGCAGTCGACGAGGGTCTATTGGGTATAATTCACCCCTCCACTTT.

This clone was detected once. This sequence joins TRBV6-1 and TRBJ1-2, with 10 positions matching TRBD1. There are 14 residues in the CDR3. V lost 6 bases to trimming and J lost 4 bases; unmatched junction nucleotides: 5. The germline V gene encodes CDR1 MNHNS and CDR2 SASEGT. CDR3 in amino acids: CASSPTGGAYGYTF. CDR3 nucleotide sequence: TGTGCCAGCAGCCCGACAGGGGGCGCCTATGGCTACACCTTC.

The rearrangement links TRBV7-9 to TRBJ2-5; D is perhaps TRBD2 (7 bases). There are 16 residues in the CDR3. Trimming cost V 2 bases and J 2 bases, with 15 bases left between them. Per germline, CDR1 SEHNR and CDR2 FQNEAQ (reference sequence). DNA of the CDR3: TGTGCCAGCAGCTTAAGTTTGGCGGGGGCACAAGAGACCCAGTACTTC. Translating gives CASSLSLAGAQETQYF.

This sequence joins TRBV27 and TRBJ1-5; D gene ambiguous. Germline CDR1 is MNHEY and CDR2 is SMNVEV (reference sequence). This CDR3 comprises 13 residues. The V end lost 4 bases, the J end lost 10 bases, and 14 bases lay between the germline ends. The CDR3 is CASSYGPRGPQHF. The CDR3 nucleotides read TGTGCCAGCAGTTATGGCCCTAGAGGTCCCCAGCATTTT.

The chain links TRBV7-2 to TRBJ2-3, with TRBD2 as a possible D gene (6 bases). CDR1 and CDR2 (germline): SGHTA, FQGNSA. This CDR3 region has 14 residues. V lost 5 bases and J 2 bases, leaving 11 bases between the germline ends. This chain's CDR3 is CASSRGLVTDTQYF. Written as DNA, the CDR3 is TGTGCCAGCAGCCGGGGACTCGTCACAGATACGCAGTATTTT. Full variable domain (outside the CDR3, taken from reference TRBV7-2 and TRBJ2-3): GAGVSQSPSNKVTEKGKDVELRCDPISGHTALYWYRQSLGQGLEFLIYFQGNSAPDKSGLPSDRFSAERTGGSVSTLTIQRTQQEDSAVYLCASSRGLVTDTQYFGPGTRLTVL.

The chain employs TRBV25-1 and TRBJ2-2; 9 bases align to TRBD2. The CDR3 spans 13 residues. The V segment lost 10 bases and the J segment 5 bases; nucleotides outside the gene matches: 5. CDR1 and CDR2 from the germline V gene are MGHDK and SYGVNS. The CDR3 protein is CATRAGGTGELFF. The CDR3 bases are TGTGCCACTAGAGCGGGGGGAACCGGGGAGCTGTTTTTT.

This chain uses TRBV2 with TRBJ1-2, with a tentative D call TRBD1 (6 bases). Germline V gives CDR1 SNHLY, CDR2 FYNNEI. Trimming removed 6 bases from V and 3 bases from J, with 14 bases in between. CDR3 length: 14 amino acids. CDR3 residues: CASRVTGSHYGYTF. The DNA of the CDR3 is TGTGCCAGCAGAGTAACAGGGAGTCACTATGGCTACACCTTC.

This clone has just a few counts. The chain couples TRBV4-3 to TRBJ2-7; 10 nucleotides align to TRBD1. V dropped 0 bases and J dropped 6; count of bases not matched to a gene: 2. CDR3 length: 14 amino acids. Germline V CDR1 and CDR2: LGHNA, YSLEER. The CDR3 nucleotides read TGCGCCAGCAGCCAAGATGACAGGGGGCGCGAGCAGTACTTC. It encodes CASSQDDRGREQYF.

The rearrangement links TRBV5-1 to TRBJ1-1, with a possible D match to TRBD1 (5 bases). Trimming cost V 6 bases and J 5 bases, with 17 bases left between them. Germline CDR1 reads SGHRS; CDR2 reads YFSETQ. The CDR3 consists of 14 residues. Here the CDR3 reads CASTRGGGTTEAFF. The CDR3 DNA sequence: TGCGCCAGCACCCGGGGGGGAGGCACGACTGAAGCTTTCTTT.

The chain couples TRBV7-9 to TRBJ1-1; TRBD1 is a possible D gene (5 bases). Trimming removed 0 bases from V and 4 bases from J, with 15 bases in between. CDR1 SEHNR and CDR2 FQNEAQ come from the germline V gene (reference sequence). The length of the CDR3 is 16 residues. The chain's CDR3 is CASSLAMTATSTEAFF. The CDR3 coding sequence is TGTGCCAGCAGCTTAGCGATGACAGCGACGAGCACTGAAGCTTTCTTT.

The gene calls are TRBV29-1 and TRBJ2-7, with 9 nucleotides matching TRBD1. Germline CDR1 reads SQVTM; CDR2 reads ANQGSEA. The ends lost 3 bases at V and 3 bases at J; junction bases unmatched: 6. The CDR3 loop spans 14 amino acids. CDR3 loop: CSVERWGQGYEQYF. The CDR3 DNA sequence: TGCAGCGTTGAGAGATGGGGACAGGGCTACGAGCAGTACTTC.

This clone was found a few times. This chain links TRBV19 with TRBJ2-7, with a weak D call TRBD2 (7 bases). The V gene's germline CDR1 is LNHDA and CDR2 SQIVND (reference sequence). The V and J ends lost 3 bases and 5 bases respectively, with 11 bases between them. This CDR3 spans 13 amino acids. CDR3 loop: CASSITGRDEQYF. Written as DNA, the CDR3 is TGTGCCAGTAGTATTACAGGGAGGGACGAGCAGTACTTC.

The chain has TRBV27 and TRBJ2-7, with 7 bases fitting TRBD1. The J segment lost 2 bases and the V segment lost 3 bases, leaving 7 bases of the junction unmatched. CDR3 length: 15 amino acids. CDR1 and CDR2 (germline): MNHEY, SMNVEV (reference sequence). The CDR3 nucleotides are TGTGCCAGCAGTTTCGCTCCCGGGACAGCCTACGAGCAGTACTTC. Encoded protein: CASSFAPGTAYEQYF.

This sequence joins TRBV30 and TRBJ2-2, with D possibly being TRBD2 (5 bases). V lost 2 bases to trimming and J lost 8 bases, with 15 bases between them. Germline CDR1 GTSNPN, CDR2 SVGIG (reference sequence). The CDR3 extends over 14 amino acids. The chain's CDR3 is CAWSRFSEYGELFF. The CDR3, as DNA: TGTGCCTGGAGTCGATTTAGCGAGTATGGGGAGCTGTTTTTT.

The table lists this clone with a few counts. The chain is built from TRBV19 and TRBJ2-2, with D perhaps matching TRBD1 (6 bases). V was clipped by 7 bases and J by 6 bases, with 9 bases between them. The CDR3 extends over 12 amino acids. Germline CDR1 LNHDA, CDR2 SQIVND (reference sequence). CDR3 loop: CASTQGSGELFF. The CDR3 region has the DNA TGTGCCAGTACTCAGGGGTCCGGGGAGCTGTTTTTT.

The genes are TRBV7-9 and TRBJ2-1; tentative D call: TRBD2 (5 bases). This CDR3 has 15 residues. CDR1 is SEHNR and CDR2 is FQNEAQ in the germline V gene (reference sequence). V gave up 3 bases and J gave up 9 bases, with 18 bases separating them. The CDR3 region has the DNA TGTGCCAGCAGCTTTGTAGGACTTGATATCCCTGAGCAGTTCTTC. Amino acids: CASSFVGLDIPEQFF.

This chain connects TRBV5-4 to TRBJ2-1; 9 bases map to TRBD2. Germline V gives CDR1 SGHNT, CDR2 YYREEE (reference sequence). The CDR3 sequence is 15 residues long. V was pared by 4 bases and J by 4 bases, with 6 bases of the junction left unmatched. As DNA, the CDR3 is TGTGCCAGCAGCGGGGGCGGGGGGGCATACAATGAGCAGTTCTTC. It is translated as CASSGGGGAYNEQFF.

V and J are TRBV6-4 and TRBJ1-1; D unresolved. This CDR3 spans 13 amino acids. Trimming removed 3 bases from V and 1 base from J, with 6 bases in between. Germline CDR1 is MRHNA and CDR2 is SNTAGT. DNA for the CDR3: TGTGCCAGCAGTGAATTTCAGAACACTGAAGCTTTCTTT. The encoded protein is CASSEFQNTEAFF.

The V and J genes are TRBV20-1 and TRBJ2-1, with D perhaps matching TRBD1 (5 bases). The ends were cut back, 8 bases at V and 1 base at J, with 6 bases in the middle. Looked up from germline, CDR1 is DFQATT and CDR2 is SNEGSKA (reference sequence). The CDR3 runs 11 residues. The CDR3 protein is CSSGSYNEQFF. The CDR3 DNA sequence: TGCAGTTCAGGGTCCTACAATGAGCAGTTCTTC.

This chain connects TRBV6-5 to TRBJ2-7, with TRBD1 matching over 10 bases. V lost 6 bases to trimming and J lost 5 bases; unmatched junction nucleotides: 10. CDR1 and CDR2 (germline): MNHEY, SVGAGI. There are 15 residues in the CDR3. The CDR3, as DNA: TGTGCCAGCAGCCCAGGACAGGGGGTATTCGACGAGCAGTACTTC. Translation gives CASSPGQGVFDEQYF.

The V call is TRBV2, the J call TRBJ1-5; a possible D gene is TRBD1 (6 bases). The V end lost 6 bases, the J end lost 4 bases, and 16 bases lay between the germline ends. The CDR3 is 15 residues long. The V gene's germline CDR1 is SNHLY and CDR2 FYNNEI. CDR3 loop: CASSVGQWWNQPQHF. The CDR3 region has the DNA TGTGCCAGCAGCGTTGGACAGTGGTGGAATCAGCCCCAGCATTTT.